This T cell receptor (beta chain) originates from a study of blood T cell repertoires in COVID-19. Study-level background: The United States, Italy and Spain were the sources of the acute and convalescent COVID-19 samples.

Germline CDR1 reads MNHEY; CDR2 reads SVGAGI. The junction had 5 bases not matched to a gene; V was cut back by 6 bases and J by 6 bases. The CDR3 totals 12 residues. Original processing methods: Researchers report that nucleated cell counts were estimated from reference gene primer amplification. Data came from immunoSEQ multiplex PCR; TCRdb stores just in-frame clones and leaves some out. The V and J calls and the clone size are those of that table, but D and trimming were determined from the DNA. The profile shows about 210,000 clones, around 83% of them singletons. The chain couples TRBV6-5 to TRBJ2-7; 7 bases line up with TRBD1. The sample taken for sequencing was peripheral blood. The receptor's source is a woman aged 70-85 years with COVID-19, enrolled during active disease. The CDR3 nucleotides read TGTGCCAGCAGCCACAGGGGTCTCGAGCAGTACTTC. Translated, it gives CASSHRGLEQYF.